This is a list of T cell receptor beta chains from one sample in a study of vaccination effects on CD4 cells after COVID-19. Their target antigens are unknown. Sequencing used immunoSEQ multiplex PCR; TCRdb keeps in-frame clones, though not all of them. This sample has roughly 35,000 clones, with about 78% found just once. This specimen consisted of CD4+ T cells from PBMCs cultured with HCoV-NL63 spike peptides, obtained before COVID-19 vaccination. The receptors were sampled from a human donor who had a prior SARS-CoV-2 infection. The conserved cysteine and the conserved F or W are not part of the CDR3 here.

cdr3_length: 9; j_call: TRBJ2-1; v_call: TRBV7-2; cdr3_aa: ASSENNEQF
cdr3_length: 9; j_call: TRBJ2-1; v_call: TRBV6-5; cdr3_aa: ASSSGWEQF
cdr3_length: 12; j_call: TRBJ1-1; v_call: TRBV30; cdr3_aa: AWSKGGTSTEAF
cdr3_length: 14; j_call: TRBJ1-3; v_call: TRBV3-1/TRBV3-2; cdr3_aa: ASSQDRGNSGNTIY
cdr3_length: 11; j_call: TRBJ2-7; v_call: TRBV5-6; cdr3_aa: ASSLAGIYEQY
cdr3_length: 13; j_call: TRBJ1-2; v_call: TRBV18; cdr3_aa: ASSPTVAGESGYT
cdr3_length: 13; j_call: TRBJ2-3; v_call: TRBV5-4; cdr3_aa: ASSRPSGSSDTQY
cdr3_length: 15; j_call: TRBJ1-4; v_call: TRBV7-8; cdr3_aa: ASSLAWTGTTNEKLF
cdr3_length: 10; j_call: TRBJ1-1; v_call: TRBV27; cdr3_aa: ASSPQGGARV
cdr3_length: 13; j_call: TRBJ2-1; v_call: TRBV5-6; cdr3_aa: ASSLQNGAYNEQF
cdr3_length: 14; j_call: TRBJ2-7; v_call: TRBV9; cdr3_aa: ASSGDGLGGLWEQY
cdr3_length: 12; j_call: TRBJ2-7; v_call: TRBV9; cdr3_aa: ASSVVGLGGEQY
cdr3_length: 11; j_call: TRBJ1-1; v_call: TRBV9; cdr3_aa: ASSVRGNTEAF
cdr3_length: 12; j_call: TRBJ1-2; v_call: TRBV11-2; cdr3_aa: ASTRSQGVYGYT
cdr3_length: 10; j_call: TRBJ2-3; v_call: TRBV12-5; cdr3_aa: ASGWDTDTQY
cdr3_length: 16; j_call: TRBJ1-1; v_call: TRBV5-4; cdr3_aa: ASSLGGLTGGAYTEAF
cdr3_length: 14; j_call: TRBJ1-6; v_call: TRBV19; cdr3_aa: ASSNMGGSYNSPLH
cdr3_length: 9; j_call: TRBJ2-7; v_call: TRBV6-5; cdr3_aa: ASSRNYEQY
cdr3_length: 14; j_call: TRBJ1-5; v_call: TRBV7-8; cdr3_aa: ASSFGAGRGHQPQH
cdr3_length: 14; j_call: TRBJ1-6; v_call: TRBV7-9; cdr3_aa: ASSPLQGSYNSPLH
cdr3_length: 12; j_call: TRBJ2-5; v_call: TRBV3-1/TRBV3-2; cdr3_aa: ASSPSGRPETQY
cdr3_length: 14; j_call: TRBJ1-4; v_call: TRBV7-2; cdr3_aa: ASSLGIQATNEKLF
cdr3_length: 13; j_call: TRBJ2-3; v_call: TRBV6-5; cdr3_aa: ASIVSGGLSDTQY
cdr3_length: 12; j_call: TRBJ2-1; v_call: TRBV11-3; cdr3_aa: ASSLRGGVNEQF
cdr3_length: 12; j_call: TRBJ1-6; v_call: TRBV3-1/TRBV3-2; cdr3_aa: ASSQTGGGSPLH
cdr3_length: 13; j_call: TRBJ2-7; v_call: TRBV4-1; cdr3_aa: ASSRTRAQPNEQY
cdr3_length: 13; j_call: TRBJ2-2; v_call: TRBV7-3; cdr3_aa: ASSLSLAGVGELF
cdr3_length: 13; j_call: TRBJ2-3; v_call: TRBV2; cdr3_aa: ASNFPGQASNTQY
cdr3_length: 11; j_call: TRBJ1-1; v_call: TRBV11-2; cdr3_aa: ASSSILNTEAF
cdr3_length: 12; j_call: TRBJ1-2; v_call: TRBV30; cdr3_aa: AWRRVRLPYGYT
cdr3_length: 13; j_call: TRBJ1-2; v_call: TRBV19; cdr3_aa: ASSIWGTPNYGYT
cdr3_length: 12; j_call: TRBJ1-2; v_call: TRBV6-5; cdr3_aa: ASSLRGAYYGYT
cdr3_length: 12; j_call: TRBJ2-7; v_call: TRBV2; cdr3_aa: ASSQDEAAYEQY